The present T cell receptor (beta chain) was sequenced within a study of T cells in Graves' hyperthyroidism and ophthalmopathy. Study-level information: At the time of initial diagnosis and before any treatment, peripheral blood was collected.

V lost 5 bases and J lost 7, with 21 bases in between. CDR3 size: 15 residues. Germline CDR1 is MDHEN and CDR2 is SYDVKM. This clonotype appeared many times. The investigators amplified TCR beta CDR3 regions from RNA transcripts. Carried out on the TCR CDR3, a first-round RT-PCR used the HTBI primer set. TCRdb re-called the multiplex PCR reads with MiXCR, one entry per CDR3 protein. The sample shows a few hundred thousand distinct CDR3 sequences, around 16% of them seen only once. The sample was blood. This TCR was sampled from a woman younger than 45 with Graves' hyperthyroidism. The chain has TRBV28 and TRBJ2-7, with a weak D call TRBD2 (5 bases). CDR3 sequence (DNA): TGTGCCAGCAGTCCTACCCCGCCGGGAACGAGAGAGCAGTACTTC. Its translation: CASSPTPPGTREQYF.